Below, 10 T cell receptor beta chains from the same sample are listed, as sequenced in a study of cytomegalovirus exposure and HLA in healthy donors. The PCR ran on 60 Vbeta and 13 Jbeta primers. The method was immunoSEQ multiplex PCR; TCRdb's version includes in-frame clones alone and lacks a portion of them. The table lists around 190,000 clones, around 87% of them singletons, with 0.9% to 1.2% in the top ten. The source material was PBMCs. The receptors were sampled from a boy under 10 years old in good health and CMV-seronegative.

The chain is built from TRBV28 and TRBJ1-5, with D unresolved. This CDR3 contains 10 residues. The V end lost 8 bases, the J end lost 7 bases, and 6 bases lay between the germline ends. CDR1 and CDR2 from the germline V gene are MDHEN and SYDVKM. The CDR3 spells CASSVQPQHF. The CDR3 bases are TGTGCCAGCTCCGTCCAGCCCCAGCATTTT.

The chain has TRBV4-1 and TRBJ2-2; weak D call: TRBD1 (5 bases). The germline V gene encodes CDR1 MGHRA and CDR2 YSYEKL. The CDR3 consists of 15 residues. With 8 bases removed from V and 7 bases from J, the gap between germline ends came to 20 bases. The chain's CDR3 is CASAQGMGIIGELFF. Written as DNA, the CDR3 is TGCGCCAGCGCTCAGGGAATGGGGATAATCGGGGAGCTGTTTTTT.

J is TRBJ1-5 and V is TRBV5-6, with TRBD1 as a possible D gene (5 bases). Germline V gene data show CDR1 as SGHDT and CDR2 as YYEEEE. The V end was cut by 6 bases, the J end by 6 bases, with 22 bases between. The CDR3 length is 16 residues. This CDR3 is CASTAAGGDLSQPQHF. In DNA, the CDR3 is TGTGCCAGCACCGCCGCCGGCGGGGACTTGAGTCAGCCCCAGCATTTT.

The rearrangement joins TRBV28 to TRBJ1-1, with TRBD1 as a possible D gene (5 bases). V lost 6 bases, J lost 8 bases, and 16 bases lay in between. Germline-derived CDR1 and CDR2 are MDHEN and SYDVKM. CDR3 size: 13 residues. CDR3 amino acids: CASSRSPNREAFF. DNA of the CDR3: TGTGCCAGCAGCCGCAGCCCCAACAGGGAAGCTTTCTTT.

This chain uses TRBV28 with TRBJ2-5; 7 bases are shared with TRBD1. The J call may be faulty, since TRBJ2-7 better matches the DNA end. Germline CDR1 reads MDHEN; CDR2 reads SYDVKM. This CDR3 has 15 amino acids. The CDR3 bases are TGTGCCAGCAGTTTGATTAGTAGGGACAGCTACGAGCAGTACTTC. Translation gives CASSLISRDSYEQYF.

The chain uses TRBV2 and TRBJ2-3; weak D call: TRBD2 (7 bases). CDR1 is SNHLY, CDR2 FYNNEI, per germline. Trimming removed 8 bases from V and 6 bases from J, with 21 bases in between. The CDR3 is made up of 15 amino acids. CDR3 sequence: CASSEGGGVGDTQYF. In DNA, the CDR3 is TGTGCCAGCTCGGAGGGGGGGGGAGTTGGTGATACGCAGTATTTT.

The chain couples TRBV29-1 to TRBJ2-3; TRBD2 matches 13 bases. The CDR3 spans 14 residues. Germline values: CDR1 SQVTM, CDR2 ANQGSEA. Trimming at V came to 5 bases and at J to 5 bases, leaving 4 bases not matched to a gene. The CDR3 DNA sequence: TGCAGCGTTTTGACTAGCGGGGGGATAGATACGCAGTATTTT. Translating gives CSVLTSGGIDTQYF.

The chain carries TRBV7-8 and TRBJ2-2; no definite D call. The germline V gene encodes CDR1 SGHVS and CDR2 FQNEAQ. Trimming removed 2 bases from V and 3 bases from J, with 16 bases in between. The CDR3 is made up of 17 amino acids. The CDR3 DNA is TGTGCCAGCAGCTTAAGGTGGCAGCCAGGCGACACCGGGGAGCTGTTTTTT. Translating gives CASSLRWQPGDTGELFF.

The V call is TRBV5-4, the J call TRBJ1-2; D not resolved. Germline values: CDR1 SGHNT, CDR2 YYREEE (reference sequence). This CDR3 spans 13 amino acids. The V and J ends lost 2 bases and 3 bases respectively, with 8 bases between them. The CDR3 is CASSFVADYGYTF. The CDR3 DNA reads TGTGCCAGCAGCTTTGTCGCAGACTATGGCTACACCTTC.

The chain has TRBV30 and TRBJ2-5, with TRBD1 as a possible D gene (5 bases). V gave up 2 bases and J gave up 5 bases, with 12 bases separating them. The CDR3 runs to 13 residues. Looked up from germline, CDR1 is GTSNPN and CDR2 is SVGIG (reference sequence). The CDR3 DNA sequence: TGTGCCTGGAGTTCAGTGGCAGGGGAGACCCAGTACTTC. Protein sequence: CAWSSVAGETQYF.